This T cell receptor (beta chain) comes out of a study of blood T cell repertoires in COVID-19. The overall study: The cDNA or gDNA used as material had been derived from T cells, B-cell-depleted T cells, or PBMCs.

This clone occurred once. Losses at the gene ends were 3 bases for V and 6 bases for J; bases not matched to a gene: 3. The CDR3 has 14 residues. Germline lookup yields CDR1 KGHSH and CDR2 LQKENI. Original analysis: The authors estimated nucleated cell counts from reference gene primer amplification. Method: immunoSEQ multiplex PCR; TCRdb's copy keeps in-frame clones and lacks some. Clonal size and the V and J genes are those of that table, whereas D and trimming came from the DNA. The repertoire consists of under 200,000 clones, with approximately 87% occurring once and the leading ten covering around 9.9%.

This chain connects TRBV18 to TRBJ1-5, with TRBD1 identical over 9 bases. Sequencing was carried out using peripheral blood. This receptor was identified in a woman aged 55 to 70 with COVID-19, enrolled during active disease. Written as DNA, the CDR3 is TGTGCCAGCTCACCGGGACAGGGCGGTCAGCCCCAGCATTTT. Its translation: CASSPGQGGQPQHF.